Each of the 10 T cell receptor beta chains below was sequenced from the same sample in a study of cytomegalovirus exposure and HLA in healthy donors. The PCR employed 60 Vbeta primers together with 13 Jbeta primers. Using immunoSEQ multiplex PCR, the repertoire was profiled, and TCRdb retains in-frame clones only, with some absent. The sample lists around 150,000 clones, roughly 74% occurring once. Material: PBMCs. These receptor sequences come from a young man in good health and CMV-seropositive.

This clone was counted only a few times. V usage is TRBV19 and J usage is TRBJ2-7, with D tentatively TRBD2 (6 bases). This CDR3 is built from 14 residues. Deletions cut 6 bases from V and 2 bases from J, with 14 bases between. Germline CDR1 reads LNHDA; CDR2 reads SQIVND (reference sequence). The CDR3 region has the DNA TGTGCCAGTAGGCCAACCGGGAGCACCTACGAGCAGTACTTC. Translating gives CASRPTGSTYEQYF.

This chain uses TRBV4-1 with TRBJ2-7; 11 nucleotides match TRBD2. Trimming removed 3 bases from V and 2 bases from J; junction bases left unmatched: 3. This CDR3 comprises 15 residues. CDR1 and CDR2 from the germline V gene are MGHRA and YSYEKL. CDR3 residues: CASSQGTSGTYEQYF. CDR3 sequence (DNA): TGCGCCAGCAGCCAGGGGACTAGCGGCACCTACGAGCAGTACTTC.

This clone came up once. The chain couples TRBV28 to TRBJ2-2; 8 bases fit TRBD1. V gave up 5 bases and J gave up 2 bases; unmatched junction bases: 7. Germline-derived CDR1 and CDR2 are MDHEN and SYDVKM. CDR3 length: 16 amino acids. CDR3 bases: TGTGCCAGCAGTCTAGGGACAGGATTCAACACCGGGGAGCTGTTTTTT. Protein product: CASSLGTGFNTGELFF.

The chain has TRBV6-1 and TRBJ1-5; D call uncertain. The CDR3 has 15 residues. With 1 base removed from V and 3 bases from J, the gap between germline ends came to 10 bases. Germline CDR1 is MNHNS and CDR2 is SASEGT. CDR3 nucleotide sequence: TGTGCCAGCAGTGAAGGGGCTTGGCCCAATCAGCCCCAGCATTTT. Its translation is CASSEGAWPNQPQHF.

The CDR3 DNA reads as TGTGCCAGCAGCTTAGAAGGACAGTGTAAACTGTTTTTT. This encodes CASSLEGQCKLFF. The genes are TRBV7-6 and TRBJ1-4; a possible D gene is TRBD1 (6 bases). CDR1 and CDR2 from the germline V gene are SGHVS and FNYEAQ. V lost 1 base, J lost 11 bases, and 11 bases lay in between. This CDR3 is 13 amino acids long.

This chain connects TRBV7-9 to TRBJ2-7; D is undetermined. CDR3 length: 11 residues. V lost 5 bases to trimming and J lost 4 bases, with 6 bases between them. CDR1 is SEHNR, CDR2 FQNEAQ, per germline (reference sequence). The CDR3 DNA is TGTGCCAGCAGCCTTCTATACGAGCAGTACTTC. Encoded protein: CASSLLYEQYF.

The V and J genes are TRBV7-2 and TRBJ2-3; D is ambiguous. The CDR3 runs 13 residues. Germline CDR1 SGHTA, CDR2 FQGNSA. With 3 bases removed from V and 5 bases from J, the gap between germline ends came to 9 bases. CDR3 DNA sequence: TGTGCCAGCAGCTTCCGGCACAGAGATACGCAGTATTTT. Encoded protein: CASSFRHRDTQYF.

The gene calls are TRBV6-6 and TRBJ1-2; 7 nucleotides line up with TRBD1. J lost 7 bases, V lost 7 bases, and 12 bases had no gene match. Germline CDR1 reads MNHNY; CDR2 reads SVGAGI (reference sequence). This CDR3 region has 14 residues. The CDR3 loop is CASKDREIIFGYTF. The DNA for the CDR3 is TGTGCCAGCAAAGACAGGGAAATTATATTTGGCTACACCTTC.

A remark on this clone: Other DNA variants within this sample encode the same CDR3. The J gene is TRBJ1-1, the V gene TRBV9; 7 bases fit TRBD1. This CDR3 spans 14 amino acids. With V trimmed by 0 bases and J by 4 bases, 3 bases remained unmatched. Germline CDR1 and CDR2: SGDLS and YYNGEE. This CDR3 is CASSVVSGGTEAFF. The DNA of the CDR3 is TGTGCCAGCAGCGTAGTTTCAGGGGGCACTGAAGCTTTCTTT.

This clone is a singleton in its sample. The V call is TRBV7-3, the J call TRBJ2-7; 10 nucleotides align to TRBD2. Germline CDR1 SGHTA, CDR2 FQGTGA. The CDR3 sequence is 15 residues long. V lost 5 bases and J lost 2; bases outside the gene matches: 6. For the CDR3, the DNA is TGTGCCAGCAGCCTTTCTAGCGGGGGTGCCTACGAGCAGTACTTC. It codes for CASSLSSGGAYEQYF.